This TCR beta chain is from a study of cytomegalovirus exposure and HLA in healthy donors. 13 Jbeta primers and 60 Vbeta primers were used for the PCR. Using immunoSEQ multiplex PCR, the repertoire was profiled, and TCRdb retains in-frame clones only, with some absent. Among more than 200,000 clones, more than 75% were seen once, and the ten largest hold 1.3%. After removal of 3 bases from V and 0 bases from J, the junction contained 10 bases not matched to a gene. This CDR3 is 17 amino acids long. From germline, CDR1 is MGHRA and CDR2 YSYEKL. This clonotype was sampled from a human donor in good health. The V and J genes are TRBV4-1 and TRBJ2-7; 8 nucleotides agree with TRBD1. Sequenced: PBMCs. In nucleotides, the CDR3 is TGCGCCAGCAGCCAGAGCGTGGGACAGGCCTACTCCTACGAGCAGTACTTC. It yields the protein CASSQSVGQAYSYEQYF.